Shown below are 17 T cell receptor beta chains from a single sample sequenced in a study of blood T cells in healthy people across ages. Alongside a J-beta primer mix, a sample-barcoded 5' primer served in a second PCR lasting about 7 to 12 cycles. TCRdb called the 5' RACE reads again in MiXCR, with one record for every CDR3 protein. The table has about 1.8 million distinct CDR3 sequences, roughly 52% seen once. The sequenced material came from blood. The origin of the receptors is a woman aged 40 to 49 in good health.

A few counts support this clonotype. The genes are TRBV27 and TRBJ2-7; D might be TRBD1 (6 bases). With 2 bases removed from V and 5 bases from J, the gap between germline ends came to 16 bases. The CDR3 is 15 residues long. Germline CDR1 is MNHEY and CDR2 is SMNVEV (reference sequence). The CDR3 bases are TGTGCCAGCAGTTTAGGGGCAGGGGCTCCTGACGAGCAGTACTTC. Its translation: CASSLGAGAPDEQYF.

The rearrangement joins TRBV10-3 to TRBJ2-5; TRBD1 aligns across 12 bases. The V gene end was trimmed by 1 base and the J gene end by 11 bases; junction bases not matched to a gene: 14. This CDR3 is built from 17 residues. Germline CDR1 is ENHRY and CDR2 is SYGVKD. CDR3 sequence: CAISEWGDRGQHNEQYF. The CDR3, as DNA: TGTGCCATCAGTGAGTGGGGGGACAGGGGGCAACACAATGAGCAGTACTTC.

This rearrangement joins TRBV6-1 to TRBJ2-4, with a tentative D call TRBD1 (6 bases). Germline lookup yields CDR1 MNHNS and CDR2 SASEGT. The CDR3 is 17 amino acids. Trimming took 1 base from V and 0 from J, leaving 13 bases between them. Here the CDR3 DNA reads TGTGCCAGCAGTGAAGGGCCCGGACAGCTAGCCAAAAACATTCAGTACTTC. Its translation is CASSEGPGQLAKNIQYF.

The sample holds a few counts of this clonotype. The J gene is TRBJ2-5, the V gene TRBV24-1; TRBD1 is a possible D gene (6 bases). This CDR3 comprises 16 residues. CDR1 and CDR2 (germline): KGHDR, SFDVKD. V lost 3 bases, J lost 2 bases, and 15 bases lay in between. CDR3: CATSDPGHPLQETQYF. The DNA for the CDR3 is TGTGCCACCAGTGATCCGGGACACCCATTGCAAGAGACCCAGTACTTC.

V gene TRBV6-1 combines with J gene TRBJ2-6, with D maybe TRBD2 (6 bases). Between the trimmed V and J ends, which lost 7 bases and 3 bases, there was a span of 16 bases. Germline V gene lookup returns CDR1 MNHNS and CDR2 SASEGT. The CDR3 length is 16 residues. The CDR3 is CASKGLGGVGANVLTF. CDR3 DNA: TGTGCCAGCAAAGGGCTCGGGGGAGTTGGGGCCAACGTCCTGACTTTC.

This clonotype was recorded many times. The chain is built from TRBV28 and TRBJ2-5; possibly TRBD1 for D (5 bases). Trimming took 3 bases from V and 4 from J, leaving 12 bases between them. CDR1 MDHEN and CDR2 SYDVKM come from the germline V gene. The length of the CDR3 is 14 residues. CDR3 in amino acids: CASSFSWGRETQYF. Written as DNA, the CDR3 is TGTGCCAGCAGTTTCTCGTGGGGCAGAGAGACCCAGTACTTC.

The rearrangement uses TRBV5-1 and TRBJ1-4; the D is unclear. Trimming stripped 5 bases from V and 8 bases from J, with 16 bases between. The CDR3 sequence is 14 residues long. Per the germline V gene, CDR1 is SGHRS and CDR2 is YFSETQ. The CDR3 sequence: CASSIEPVSEKLFF. CDR3 in DNA: TGCGCCAGCAGTATCGAACCCGTATCAGAAAAACTGTTTTTT. Supplemented by reference TRBV5-1 and TRBJ1-4, the full variable domain reads KAGVTQTPRYLIKTRGQQVTLSCSPISGHRSVSWYQQTPGQGLQFLFEYFSETQRNKGNFPGRFSGRQFSNSRSEMNVSTLELGDSALYLCASSIEPVSEKLFFGSGTQLSVL.

This clonotype has a handful of counts. The chain joins TRBV27 to TRBJ2-7; D unresolved. Trimming cost V 0 bases and J 1 base, with 16 bases left between them. Germline CDR1 is MNHEY and CDR2 is SMNVEV (reference sequence). The CDR3 loop spans 17 amino acids. CDR3 bases: TGTGCCAGCAGTTTATCGGGGAATCGAGCCACATCCTACGAGCAGTACTTC. It encodes CASSLSGNRATSYEQYF.

V gene TRBV7-2 combines with J gene TRBJ1-2; no definite D call. The V gene lost 1 base and the J gene lost 5 bases, with 11 bases spanning the gap. Germline V gene sequence: CDR1 SGHTA, CDR2 FQGNSA. The CDR3 contains 14 residues. The CDR3 here is CASSLVSPEYGYTF. As DNA, the CDR3 is TGTGCCAGCAGCTTAGTTTCGCCAGAGTATGGCTACACCTTC.

For the CDR3, the DNA is TGTGCCAGCAGCTTAAGGGGGTCGGATCAAGAGACCCAGTACTTC. Residues: CASSLRGSDQETQYF. The rearrangement joins TRBV11-2 to TRBJ2-5; possibly TRBD1 for D (6 bases). The V end lost 2 bases, the J end lost 2 bases, and 12 bases lay between the germline ends. This CDR3 is 15 amino acids long. Germline V gene data show CDR1 as SGHAT and CDR2 as FQNNGV.

This rearrangement joins TRBV24-1 to TRBJ2-1; 9 bases map to TRBD1. The CDR3 is made up of 15 amino acids. Per germline, CDR1 KGHDR and CDR2 SFDVKD. J gave up 7 bases and V 2 bases, and 5 bases lay outside the gene matches. The CDR3 DNA reads as TGTGCCACCAGTGATTATGGGACAGGGATAAATGAGCAGTTCTTC. Protein sequence: CATSDYGTGINEQFF.

CDR3 residues: CASHRQGDQPQHF. Written as DNA, the CDR3 is TGTGCCAGCCACAGACAGGGGGATCAGCCCCAGCATTTT. The rearrangement uses TRBV28 and TRBJ1-5; 9 nucleotides align to TRBD1. Losses at the gene ends were 8 bases for V and 5 bases for J; bases not matched to a gene: 4. Germline V gene data show CDR1 as MDHEN and CDR2 as SYDVKM. The CDR3 is 13 residues long. The full variable domain, rest sourced from reference TRBV28 and TRBJ1-5, is DVKVTQSSRYLVKRTGEKVFLECVQDMDHENMFWYRQDPGLGLRLIYFSYDVKMKEKGDIPEGYSVSREKKERFSLILESASTNQTSMYLCASHRQGDQPQHFGDGTRLSIL.

Points on this clonotype: The junction shows a germline mismatch at one end, possibly a read error. The rearrangement joins TRBV5-1 to TRBJ1-2, with D uncertain. CDR1 and CDR2 from the germline V gene are SGHRS and YFSETQ. This CDR3 has 14 amino acids. DNA for the CDR3: TGCGCCAGCAGATTGGACCCGGGTAACTATGGCTACACCTTC. Its protein product is CASRLDPGNYGYTF.

The chain is built from TRBV6-6 and TRBJ2-7; no reliable D call. CDR3 length equals 15 residues. The V end was cut by 2 bases, the J end by 4 bases, with 15 bases between. The germline gives CDR1 MNHNY, CDR2 SVGAGI (reference sequence). In DNA, the CDR3 is TGTGCCAGCAGTTACGGAGCCCCTGAGGAGTACGAGCAGTACTTC. This sequence encodes CASSYGAPEEYEQYF.

The V and J genes are TRBV6-1 and TRBJ2-3; 8 bases agree with TRBD2. With V trimmed by 6 bases and J by 0 bases, 17 bases remained unmatched. Germline assignment: CDR1 MNHNS and CDR2 SASEGT. There are 19 residues in the CDR3. Here the CDR3 DNA reads TGTGCCAGCAGGCCTAGTAGCGGGGACTACCGAGCTAGCACAGATACGCAGTATTTT. Residues: CASRPSSGDYRASTDTQYF.

The chain uses TRBV6-5 and TRBJ2-3, with 7 bases matching TRBD2. Germline lookup yields CDR1 MNHEY and CDR2 SVGAGI. The CDR3 sequence is 16 residues long. The V and J ends lost 4 bases and 1 base, in that order; junction bases with no gene match: 8. The CDR3 sequence: CASSLQTSSGTDTQYF. The CDR3 DNA is TGTGCCAGCAGTTTACAGACTAGCTCGGGCACAGATACGCAGTATTTT.

The J gene is TRBJ2-1, the V gene TRBV7-8; D perhaps matches TRBD1 (6 bases). From germline, CDR1 is SGHVS and CDR2 FQNEAQ. This CDR3 comprises 14 residues. Trimming took 2 bases from V and 6 from J, leaving 11 bases between them. CDR3 DNA: TGTGCCAGCAGCTTACGGGACACACCCAATGAGCAGTTCTTC. Translation gives CASSLRDTPNEQFF.